Presented here are 27 T cell receptor beta chains from one specimen sequenced in a study of T cell responses to AZD1222 COVID-19 vaccine. The repertoire was sequenced with immunoSEQ multiplex PCR; TCRdb's copy has only in-frame clones and lacks some. The sample holds tens of thousands of clones, around 88% seen once. Sequencing used peripheral blood, obtained on day 0 of AZD1222 vaccination. The receptors were gathered from an adult in good health.

The chain recombines TRBV7-3 with TRBJ2-3; D tentatively reads TRBD1 or TRBD2 (5 bases each). Germline CDR1 is SGHTA and CDR2 is FQGTGA. V dropped 2 bases and J dropped 1 base, with 10 bases sitting between them. This CDR3 region has 15 residues. The CDR3 sequence is CASSLEGRGTDTQYF. CDR3 coding DNA: TGTGCCAGCAGCTTAGAGGGGCGAGGCACAGATACGCAGTATTTT.

This chain links TRBV15 with TRBJ1-4; no clear D. V lost 1 base and J lost 8, with 5 bases in between. Germline V gene sequence: CDR1 LNHNV, CDR2 YYDKDF (reference sequence). CDR3 length equals 12 residues. The CDR3, as DNA: TGTGCCACCAGCAGAGTAATGGAAAAACTGTTTTTT. Its translation: CATSRVMEKLFF.

This clone was recorded once. The chain links TRBV7-3 to TRBJ2-5; the D gene is possibly TRBD1 (6 bases). The length of the CDR3 is 16 residues. Germline V gene data show CDR1 as SGHTA and CDR2 as FQGTGA. V was shortened by 5 bases and J by 2 bases, with 18 bases between the two germline ends. CDR3 bases: TGTGCCAGCAGCGCACAGGGACCCGCTCATCAAGAGACCCAGTACTTC. The encoded protein is CASSAQGPAHQETQYF.

The chain couples TRBV13 to TRBJ1-2, with D perhaps matching TRBD1 (5 bases). Germline-derived CDR1 and CDR2 are PRHDT and FYEKMQ (reference sequence). V lost 0 bases and J 7 bases, leaving 12 bases between the germline ends. This CDR3 contains 14 residues. The CDR3 coding sequence is TGTGCCAGCAGCTTAGGGGTCGGGGGGATTGGCTACACCTTC. It translates to CASSLGVGGIGYTF.

The chain couples TRBV15 to TRBJ1-6, with D tentatively TRBD1 (5 bases). This CDR3 contains 14 residues. Germline V gene lookup returns CDR1 LNHNV and CDR2 YYDKDF (reference sequence). V shed 8 bases and J shed 8 bases, with 16 bases lying between them. The CDR3: CATREGRVDSPLHF. The CDR3 bases are TGTGCCACCCGGGAGGGGAGAGTGGATTCACCCCTCCACTTT.

The chain combines TRBV27 with TRBJ2-7, with TRBD2 identical over 8 bases. Unmatched junction bases numbered 17, after V lost 6 bases and J lost 7 bases. The V gene's germline CDR1 is MNHEY and CDR2 SMNVEV (reference sequence). The CDR3 has 16 amino acids. The CDR3 is CASSASGGGRPLEQYF. The CDR3 DNA sequence: TGTGCCAGCAGCGCATCCGGAGGCGGGAGGCCCTTGGAGCAGTACTTC.

The J gene is TRBJ1-1, the V gene TRBV9; no reliable D call. Trimming stripped 8 bases from V and 3 bases from J, with 11 bases between. The CDR3 runs to 12 residues. The germline CDR1 and CDR2 sequences are SGDLS and YYNGEE. The CDR3 region has the DNA TGTGCCAGTAGCCTTGGGGACACTGAAGCTTTCTTT. Its translation is CASSLGDTEAFF.

The chain uses TRBV29-1 and TRBJ2-1, with D perhaps TRBD1 (5 bases). V was clipped by 0 bases and J by 0 bases, with 9 bases between them. The germline CDR1 and CDR2 sequences are SQVTM and ANQGSEA. The CDR3 length is 15 residues. CDR3 in amino acids: CSVEDVGASYNEQFF. CDR3 nucleotide sequence: TGCAGCGTTGAAGATGTAGGGGCCTCCTACAATGAGCAGTTCTTC.

The CDR3 DNA reads as TGTGCCGGCTGGTCCAATGGCTACACCTTC. Amino acid sequence: CAGWSNGYTF. The V call is TRBV19, the J call TRBJ1-2, with D unresolved. With 11 bases removed from V and 6 bases from J, the gap between germline ends came to 10 bases. CDR1 LNHDA and CDR2 SQIVND come from the germline V gene (reference sequence). CDR3 size: 10 residues.

The V gene is TRBV19, the J gene TRBJ2-1; 7 bases agree with TRBD2. The germline V gene encodes CDR1 LNHDA and CDR2 SQIVND (reference sequence). The CDR3 length is 18 residues. V gave up 6 bases and J gave up 3 bases; unmatched junction bases: 17. CDR3 in amino acids: CASRRTGAGRPLYNEQFF. The CDR3 nucleotides read TGTGCCAGTAGGAGGACTGGAGCGGGGCGTCCACTCTACAATGAGCAGTTCTTC.

The V and J genes are TRBV3-1 (or the pseudogene TRBV3-2) and TRBJ1-2; weak D call: TRBD1 (5 bases). V lost 7 bases to trimming and J lost 4 bases, with 16 bases between them. The CDR3 runs 14 residues. The germline gives CDR1 LGHDT, CDR2 YNNKEL (reference sequence). CDR3 nucleotides: TGTGCCAGCACCCCAAGGGGACTGGCCTATGGCTACACCTTC. Protein: CASTPRGLAYGYTF.

This clone was found a few times. The chain links TRBV5-5 to TRBJ2-5; 7 bases fit TRBD1. The J segment lost 1 base and the V segment lost 2 bases, leaving 8 bases of the junction unmatched. The CDR3 runs 16 residues. Germline CDR1 reads SGHKS; CDR2 reads YYEKEE (reference sequence). CDR3 amino acids: CASSFWIGGLQETQYF. CDR3 DNA: TGTGCCAGCAGCTTTTGGATAGGGGGCCTCCAAGAGACCCAGTACTTC.

This chain connects TRBV10-2 to TRBJ1-5; the match to TRBD1 covers 9 bases. V trimming: 6 bases; J trimming: 2 bases; junction bases outside the gene matches: 5. This CDR3 region has 15 residues. Germline V CDR1 and CDR2: WSHSY, SAAADI. This CDR3 is CASSPGQGGNQPQHF. The CDR3 nucleotides read TGCGCCAGCAGCCCGGGACAGGGTGGCAATCAGCCCCAGCATTTT.

The chain combines TRBV25-1 with TRBJ1-5; 10 nucleotides line up with TRBD1. The CDR3 has 16 amino acids. V lost 2 bases, J lost 3 bases, and 4 bases stayed unmatched. CDR1 and CDR2 (germline): MGHDK, SYGVNS. In nucleotides, the CDR3 is TGTGCCAGCAGTGAAGGGACAGGGGCTTTCAATCAGCCCCAGCATTTT. This codes for CASSEGTGAFNQPQHF.

The chain uses TRBV19 and TRBJ2-7, with D tentatively TRBD1 or TRBD2 (6 bases each). Germline V gene sequence: CDR1 LNHDA, CDR2 SQIVND (reference sequence). The CDR3 is 17 residues long. The ends were cut back, 8 bases at V and 6 bases at J, with 29 bases in the middle. In DNA, the CDR3 is TGTGCCAGTGGATTAGACAGGAATTGGCGGGGTACGGGCGAGCAGTACTTC. Translated, it gives CASGLDRNWRGTGEQYF.

The chain has TRBV28 and TRBJ1-4; D may be TRBD1 (6 bases). Germline lookup yields CDR1 MDHEN and CDR2 SYDVKM. V shed 6 bases and J shed 3 bases, with 11 bases lying between them. The CDR3 is made up of 14 amino acids. Written as DNA, the CDR3 is TGTGCCAGCAGCCTCACAGGGCCTAATGAAAAACTGTTTTTT. Encoded protein: CASSLTGPNEKLFF.

This sequence joins TRBV7-9 and TRBJ2-5; 7 bases are shared with TRBD1. CDR1 SEHNR and CDR2 FQNEAQ come from the germline V gene (reference sequence). The CDR3 sequence is 15 residues long. With V trimmed by 6 bases and J by 3 bases, 10 bases remained unmatched. CDR3 coding DNA: TGTGCCAGCAGAAAGCTCCGGGACAGAGAAGAGACCCAGTACTTC. Amino acids: CASRKLRDREETQYF.

Details on this clone: A junction end diverges from the germline sequence, so it may reflect a read error. V is TRBV6-6 and J is TRBJ1-4, with a possible D match to TRBD1 (5 bases). Germline loops: CDR1 MNHNY, CDR2 SVGAGI (reference sequence). The CDR3 covers 12 residues. Here the CDR3 reads CAARGNGEKLFF. CDR3 bases: TGCGCAGCCCGGGGGAACGGGGAAAAACTGTTTTTT.

The chain is built from TRBV28 and TRBJ1-4, with a tentative D call TRBD1 (6 bases). Germline assignment: CDR1 MDHEN and CDR2 SYDVKM. Trimming left V 2 bases short and J 5 bases short, with 9 bases between. The CDR3 is 14 residues long. As DNA, the CDR3 is TGTGCCAGCAGTTTAAGGGGGGGGAATGAAAAACTGTTTTTT. Translation: CASSLRGGNEKLFF.

The chain carries TRBV4-1 and TRBJ1-5; D ambiguous. Trimming shortened V by 1 base and J by 2 bases, and 9 bases separated the two germline ends. The CDR3 has 15 amino acids. Germline assignment: CDR1 MGHRA and CDR2 YSYEKL. The CDR3 coding sequence is TGCGCCAGCAGCCAAGGAGGAGGTGGCAATCAGCCCCAGCATTTT. It translates to CASSQGGGGNQPQHF.

The rearrangement uses TRBV5-6 and TRBJ1-2; no reliable D call. The CDR3 totals 13 residues. With 2 bases removed from V and 0 bases from J, the gap between germline ends came to 5 bases. Germline V gives CDR1 SGHDT, CDR2 YYEEEE. The CDR3, as DNA: TGTGCCAGCAGCTTTCGCACTAACTATGGCTACACCTTC. Translated, it gives CASSFRTNYGYTF.

The count of this clone is one. The chain uses TRBV6-2 or TRBV6-3 and TRBJ1-1, with TRBD1 identical over 9 bases. CDR1 and CDR2 (germline): MNHEY, SVGEGT. The V segment lost 10 bases and the J segment 5 bases; nucleotides outside the gene matches: 8. This CDR3 has 13 amino acids. The CDR3 reads CAISRDRVTEAFF. The CDR3 nucleotides read TGTGCCATCAGCCGGGACAGGGTAACTGAAGCTTTCTTT.

The V and J genes are TRBV5-1 and TRBJ1-4, with D uncertain. The CDR3 is 13 residues long. Germline V gene data show CDR1 as SGHRS and CDR2 as YFSETQ. V was pared by 0 bases and J by 6 bases, with 6 bases between. CDR3 DNA: TGCGCCAGCAGCTTGGGCGGCTATGAAAAACTGTTTTTT. Translation: CASSLGGYEKLFF.

The chain is built from TRBV7-6 and TRBJ1-2; D possibly corresponds to TRBD1 (5 bases). CDR3 size: 14 residues. The V end was cut by 5 bases, the J end by 4 bases, with 14 bases between. Germline V lookup: CDR1 SGHVS, CDR2 FNYEAQ. This CDR3 is CASSISGTSYGYTF. Here the CDR3 DNA reads TGTGCCAGCAGCATCTCCGGGACGTCCTATGGCTACACCTTC.

The CDR3, as DNA: TGTGCCAGCAGCTTTGGAAAAAGGGCCGAAGATACGCAGTATTTT. This codes for CASSFGKRAEDTQYF. The V call is TRBV11-3, the J call TRBJ2-3, with D hard to call. Trimming left V 3 bases short and J 5 bases short, with 15 bases between. The CDR3 totals 15 residues. Per the germline V gene, CDR1 is SGHNT and CDR2 is YENEEA.

The J gene is TRBJ2-4, the V gene TRBV15; D could derive from TRBD1 or TRBD2 (5 bases each). Trimming took 4 bases from V and 8 from J, leaving 18 bases between them. Germline V gene lookup returns CDR1 LNHNV and CDR2 YYDKDF (reference sequence). The CDR3 totals 15 residues. The CDR3 region has the DNA TGTGCCACCAGCAAGCCGGGATCAGGGAATTACATTCAGTACTTC. This encodes CATSKPGSGNYIQYF.

The chain links TRBV7-2 to TRBJ2-7; 7 bases fit TRBD2. Looked up from germline, CDR1 is SGHTA and CDR2 is FQGNSA. This CDR3 region has 16 residues. V shed 0 bases and J 3 bases; nucleotides not matched to a gene: 8. The CDR3 region is CASSLAQTSPGYEQYF. For the CDR3, the DNA is TGTGCCAGCAGCTTAGCTCAGACTAGCCCGGGCTACGAGCAGTACTTC. Full variable domain (missing parts from reference TRBV7-2 and TRBJ2-7): GAGVSQSPSNKVTEKGKDVELRCDPISGHTALYWYRQSLGQGLEFLIYFQGNSAPDKSGLPSDRFSAERTGGSVSTLTIQRTQQEDSAVYLCASSLAQTSPGYEQYFGPGTRLTVT.